Included here is one TCR beta chain sequence, with context. The antigen is not known. This sample was taken from a study of Ad26.COV2.S vaccination and SARS-CoV-2 variants. The overall study: Once, or twice with 56 days between doses, Ad26.COV2.S was given intramuscularly. The study, taken as a whole, reports: Similar non-spike TCR breadth was observed in recipients of vaccine and of placebo.

The table came from immunoSEQ multiplex PCR; TCRdb's copy has only in-frame clones and leaves some out. The table includes roughly 680,000 clones, about 89% detected once. The germline gives CDR1 SGHDN, CDR2 FVKESK. The CDR3 runs 15 residues. The V gene lost 6 bases and the J gene lost 7 bases, with 16 bases spanning the gap. Regarding treatment: around 19 received Ad26.COV2.S at low or high dose, single or two shots; 5 received placebo; per-sample allocation not given. After the first vaccine or placebo injection, samples were drawn on day 63. Ad26.COV2.S expressed prefusion-stabilized spike from the original Wuhan strain.

This specimen was peripheral blood, taken in a trial of Ad26.COV2.S vaccine versus placebo. The sequence came from a person between 18 and 59 years old who received the Ad26.COV2.S COVID-19 vaccine or a placebo. The rearrangement joins TRBV14 to TRBJ1-6; D may be TRBD1 (6 bases). CDR3 nucleotides: TGTGCCAGCAGTGTACAGGGAAGGGGGAATTCACCCCTCCACTTT. The encoded protein is CASSVQGRGNSPLHF.